A single T cell receptor beta chain is shown here with its context. Its antigen is unidentified. V lost 2 bases, J lost 9 bases, and 14 bases lay in between. The CDR3 totals 15 residues. Germline V lookup: CDR1 LGHDT, CDR2 YNNKEL (reference sequence). This sample was taken from a study of T cell responses to AZD1222 COVID-19 vaccine. At the level of the study: Timing groups of about 4 and about 12 weeks for second doses were pooled.

Study results and limitations: In a largely white British group with more females than males, clonal diversity was possibly underestimated.

Libraries were prepared by immunoSEQ multiplex PCR; TCRdb keeps only in-frame clonotypes and omits some of them. The sample has roughly 85,000 clones, approximately 87% seen once; the top ten hold approximately 7%. The specimen was peripheral blood, collected on day 0 of AZD1222 vaccination. The chain uses TRBV3-1 (or the pseudogene TRBV3-2) and TRBJ1-6, with TRBD1 as a possible D gene (6 bases). The TCR sequence derives from an adult in good health. CDR3 in amino acids: CASSQQGNFGSPLHF. CDR3 sequence (DNA): TGTGCCAGCAGCCAACAGGGGAATTTTGGTTCACCCCTCCACTTT.